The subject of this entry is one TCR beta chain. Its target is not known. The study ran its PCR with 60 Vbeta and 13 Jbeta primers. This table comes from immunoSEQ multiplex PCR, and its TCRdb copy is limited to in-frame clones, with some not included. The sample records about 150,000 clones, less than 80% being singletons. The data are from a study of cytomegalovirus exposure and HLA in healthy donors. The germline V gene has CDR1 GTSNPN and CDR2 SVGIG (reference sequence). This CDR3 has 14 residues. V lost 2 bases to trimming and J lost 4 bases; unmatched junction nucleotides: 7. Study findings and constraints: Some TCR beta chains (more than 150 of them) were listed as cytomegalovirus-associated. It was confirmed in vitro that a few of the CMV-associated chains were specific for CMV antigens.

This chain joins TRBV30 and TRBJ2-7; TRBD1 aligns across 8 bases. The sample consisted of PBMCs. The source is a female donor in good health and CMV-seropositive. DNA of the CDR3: TGTGCCTGGAGTCTCCCAGGGGGCGAGTACGAGCAGTACTTC. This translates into CAWSLPGGEYEQYF.